The present T cell receptor (beta chain) was sequenced within a study of patients and donors after allogeneic stem cell transplantation. Germline CDR1 reads MNHEY; CDR2 reads SMNVEV (reference sequence). The length of the CDR3 is 13 residues. Trimming took off 6 bases at V and 7 bases at J, with 15 bases between the two ends. TCRdb passed the RT-PCR reads through MiXCR, listing each CDR3 protein once. The sample contains 400,000 to 450,000 distinct CDR3 sequences, 16% of which appear only once. Sequenced input: blood, either unsorted or a sorted T cell fraction (not recorded which). The TCR originated in a human donor who was either an allogeneic HSCT recipient or a stem cell or donor lymphocyte infusion donor (not recorded which). It is not recorded whose cells these are; they may come from a transplant donor. The J gene is TRBJ2-5, the V gene TRBV27; D may correspond to TRBD1 or TRBD2 (5 bases each). CDR3 sequence: CASSPRGLRTQYF. In DNA, the CDR3 is TGTGCCAGCAGCCCCCGGGGCCTACGGACCCAGTACTTC.